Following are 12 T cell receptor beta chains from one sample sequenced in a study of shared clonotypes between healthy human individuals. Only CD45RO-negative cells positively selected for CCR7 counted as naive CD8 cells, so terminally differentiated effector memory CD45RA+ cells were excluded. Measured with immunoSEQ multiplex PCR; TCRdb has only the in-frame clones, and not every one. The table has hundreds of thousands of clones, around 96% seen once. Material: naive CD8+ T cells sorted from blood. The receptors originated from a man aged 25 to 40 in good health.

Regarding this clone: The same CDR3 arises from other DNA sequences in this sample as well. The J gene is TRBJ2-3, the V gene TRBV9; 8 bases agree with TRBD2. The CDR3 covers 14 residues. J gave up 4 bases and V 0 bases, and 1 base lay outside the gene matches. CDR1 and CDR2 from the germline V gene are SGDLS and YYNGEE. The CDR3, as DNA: TGTGCCAGCAGCGTAGGGACTAGCCCAGATACGCAGTATTTT. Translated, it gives CASSVGTSPDTQYF.

In DNA, the CDR3 is TGTGCCAGCCTCGGACTAGAGAGCGAGCAGTACTTC. Residues: CASLGLESEQYF. The chain carries TRBV4-2 and TRBJ2-7; TRBD2 agrees at 7 bases. The CDR3 extends over 12 amino acids. The junction had 7 bases not matched to a gene; V was cut back by 8 bases and J by 6 bases. Germline CDR1 is LGHNA and CDR2 is YNFKEQ.

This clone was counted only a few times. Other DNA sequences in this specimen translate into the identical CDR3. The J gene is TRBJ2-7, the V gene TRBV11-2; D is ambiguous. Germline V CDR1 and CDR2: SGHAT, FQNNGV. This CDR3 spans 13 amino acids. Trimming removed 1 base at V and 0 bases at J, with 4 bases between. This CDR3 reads CASSLGSSYEQYF. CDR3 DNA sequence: TGTGCCAGCAGCTTAGGGAGCTCCTACGAGCAGTACTTC.

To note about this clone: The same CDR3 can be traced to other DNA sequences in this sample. CDR3 in amino acids: CASSQDRGTGNTIYF. CDR3 DNA sequence: TGCGCCAGCAGCCAAGATAGGGGAACTGGAAACACCATATATTTT. The chain has TRBV4-1 and TRBJ1-3, with D maybe TRBD1 (5 bases). The germline CDR1 and CDR2 sequences are MGHRA and YSYEKL. Trimming stripped 0 bases from V and 2 bases from J, with 8 bases between. This CDR3 has 15 amino acids.

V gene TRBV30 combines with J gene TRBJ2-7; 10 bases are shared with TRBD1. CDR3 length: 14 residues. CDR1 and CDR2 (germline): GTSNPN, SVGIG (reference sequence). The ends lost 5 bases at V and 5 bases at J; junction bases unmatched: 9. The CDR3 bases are TGTGCCTGGGACGAGACAGGGGGCGAGGACGAGCAGTACTTC. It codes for CAWDETGGEDEQYF.

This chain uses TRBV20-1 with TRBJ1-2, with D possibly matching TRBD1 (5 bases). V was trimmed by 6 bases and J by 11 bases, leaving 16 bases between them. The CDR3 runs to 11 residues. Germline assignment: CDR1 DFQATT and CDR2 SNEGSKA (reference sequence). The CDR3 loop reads CSARPATEYTF. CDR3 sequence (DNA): TGCAGTGCCAGGCCGGCGACAGAATACACCTTC.

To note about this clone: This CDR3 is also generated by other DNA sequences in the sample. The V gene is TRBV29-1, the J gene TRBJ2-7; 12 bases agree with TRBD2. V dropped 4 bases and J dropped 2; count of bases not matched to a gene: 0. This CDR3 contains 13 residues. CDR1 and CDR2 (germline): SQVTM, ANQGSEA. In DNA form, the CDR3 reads TGCAGCGTTGGACTAGCGGGAGCCTACGAGCAGTACTTC. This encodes CSVGLAGAYEQYF.

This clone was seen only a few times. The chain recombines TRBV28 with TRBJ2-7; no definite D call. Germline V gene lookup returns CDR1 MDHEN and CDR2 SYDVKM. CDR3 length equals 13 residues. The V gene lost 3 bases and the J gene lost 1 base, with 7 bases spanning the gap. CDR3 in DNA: TGTGCCAGCAGTTTCTATGAGTCCTACGAGCAGTACTTC. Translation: CASSFYESYEQYF. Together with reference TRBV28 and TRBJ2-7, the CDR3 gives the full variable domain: DVKVTQSSRYLVKRTGEKVFLECVQDMDHENMFWYRQDPGLGLRLIYFSYDVKMKEKGDIPEGYSVSREKKERFSLILESASTNQTSMYLCASSFYESYEQYFGPGTRLTVT.

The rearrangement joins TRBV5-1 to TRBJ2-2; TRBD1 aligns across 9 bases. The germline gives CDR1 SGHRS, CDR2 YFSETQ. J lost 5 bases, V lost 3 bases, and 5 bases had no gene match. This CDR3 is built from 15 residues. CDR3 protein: CASSSLTGGTGELFF. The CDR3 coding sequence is TGCGCCAGCAGCTCACTGACAGGGGGTACCGGGGAGCTGTTTTTT.

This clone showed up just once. CDR3: CSVEDAGQGSEQYF. CDR3 coding DNA: TGCAGCGTTGAAGACGCGGGACAGGGGTCCGAGCAGTACTTC. The chain has TRBV29-1 and TRBJ2-7, with TRBD1 matching over 10 bases. CDR3 size: 14 residues. Germline trimming cut 0 bases from V and 6 bases from J; bases unmatched to any gene: 5. Germline V CDR1 and CDR2: SQVTM, ANQGSEA.

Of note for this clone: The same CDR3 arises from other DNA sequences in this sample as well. CDR3 in amino acids: CASSGLAGGPADTQYF. In DNA, the CDR3 is TGTGCCAGCAGCGGTTTAGCGGGAGGGCCGGCAGATACGCAGTATTTT. The chain uses TRBV9 and TRBJ2-3, with TRBD2 matching over 11 bases. Per the germline V gene, CDR1 is SGDLS and CDR2 is YYNGEE. After removal of 3 bases from V and 4 bases from J, the junction contained 7 bases not matched to a gene. This CDR3 is 16 amino acids long. The full variable domain, with the rest looked up from reference TRBV9 and TRBJ2-3, is DSGVTQTPKHLITATGQRVTLRCSPRSGDLSVYWYQQSLDQGLQFLIQYYNGEERAKGNILERFSAQQFPDLHSELNLSSLELGDSALYFCASSGLAGGPADTQYFGPGTRLTVL.

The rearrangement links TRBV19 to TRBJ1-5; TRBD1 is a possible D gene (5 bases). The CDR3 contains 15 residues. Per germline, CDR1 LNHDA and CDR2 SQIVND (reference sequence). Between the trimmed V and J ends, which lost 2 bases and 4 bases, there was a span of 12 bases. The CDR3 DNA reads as TGTGCCAGTAGTATATCCAGGGCTAGTAATCAGCCCCAGCATTTT. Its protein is CASSISRASNQPQHF.